This T cell receptor (beta chain) was recovered during a study of blood T cell repertoires in COVID-19. Study context: T cells, B-cell-depleted T cells, or PBMCs provided the cDNA or gDNA that served as material.

The authors' processing: Scientists estimated how many nucleated cells there were by amplifying reference gene primers. The data were produced by immunoSEQ multiplex PCR, yet TCRdb's version contains in-frame clones alone and is incomplete. That table furnishes V, J and clone size, whereas the DNA furnished D and trimming. The data contain 200,000 or so clones, around 84% of them singletons. Trimming at V came to 5 bases and at J to 16 bases, leaving 17 bases not matched to a gene. This CDR3 is built from 15 residues. In germline, CDR1 is SEHNR, CDR2 FQNEAQ (reference sequence). Material: peripheral blood. The J gene is TRBJ1-6, the V gene TRBV7-9; TRBD1 aligns across 7 bases. The receptor comes from a human donor in a cohort sampled during active COVID-19. This CDR3 reads CASSRGQYKFTGLHF. The DNA of the CDR3 is TGTGCCAGCAGCCGGGGACAGTATAAATTCACAGGGCTCCACTTT.